This is a list of T cell receptor beta chains from one sample in a study of shared clonotypes between healthy human individuals. Here immunoSEQ multiplex PCR was the method, and the copy in TCRdb shows in-frame clones only, minus some. The data contain about 1,900,000 clones, about 95% of them singletons. Sequenced material: naive CD8+ T cells sorted from blood. Source of these receptors: a man between 18 and 29 years old in good health. Both conserved end residues are part of each CDR3. Fields, in order: V gene, J gene, clone size, D gene, CDR3 DNA, CDR3 protein. D genes are given only for firm matches. Clone size, where shown, is once, few, many, or a class for clones that have expanded.

TRBV18	TRBJ2-1	NA	NA	TGTGCCAGCTCACCACAAGCGCCGGAGGGGGGTGAGCAGTTCTTC	CASSPQAPEGGEQFF
TRBV7-8	TRBJ1-1	NA	NA	TGTGCCAGCAGCTTAGAAATCCCTCCTGAAGCTTTCTTT	CASSLEIPPEAFF
TRBV6-1	TRBJ2-3	NA	NA	TGTGCCAGCAGTGTTGCAGATACGCAGTATTTT	CASSVADTQYF
TRBV19	TRBJ1-1	NA	TRBD1	TGTGCCAGTAGTATACTCGTCGGACAGGGGGGCACTGAAGCTTTCTTT	CASSILVGQGGTEAFF
TRBV4-1	TRBJ2-5	NA	NA	TGCGCCAGCAGCCAAGAAGTGGCTCAAGAGACCCAGTACTTC	CASSQEVAQETQYF
TRBV28	TRBJ2-7	NA	NA	TGTGCCAGCAGTTTACCCGGCAGCTCCTACGAGCAGTACTTC	CASSLPGSSYEQYF
TRBV2	TRBJ1-1	NA	TRBD1	TGTGCCAGAGACACAGGGGAGAACACTGAAGCTTTCTTT	CARDTGENTEAFF
TRBV9	TRBJ1-2	NA	NA	TGTGCCAGCAGCGTAGATGAGACCCCAAGGGATGGCTACACCTTC	CASSVDETPRDGYTF
TRBV15	TRBJ2-7	NA	NA	TGTGCCACCAGCGGGGGGAGGACAGGCCCTACCTACGAGCAGTACTTC	CATSGGRTGPTYEQYF
TRBV19	TRBJ2-2	once	NA	TGTGCCAGTAGTACCCCGGGGATATTCACCGGGGAGCTGTTTTTT	CASSTPGIFTGELFF
TRBV4-1	TRBJ1-1	NA	TRBD1	TGCGCCAGCAGCCAAGGACAGGGTTTAGTCACTGAAGCTTTCTTT	CASSQGQGLVTEAFF
TRBV2	TRBJ1-5	NA	NA	TGTGCCAGCAGCCCCGGGGTTGCCCAGCATTTT	CASSPGVAQHF
TRBV7-9	TRBJ1-2	NA	NA	TGTGCCAGCAGCTTAGCGATGTCTCCCGACAGCGGGGCTGGCTACACCTTC	CASSLAMSPDSGAGYTF
TRBV5-1	TRBJ2-7	NA	TRBD1	TGCGCCAGCAGCTTGAGGGACAGAACCTACGAGCAGTACTTC	CASSLRDRTYEQYF
TRBV4-1	TRBJ2-3	NA	TRBD2	TGCGCCAGCAGCCAAAGATCAGCGGGATACACAGATACGCAGTATTTT	CASSQRSAGYTDTQYF
TRBV30	TRBJ1-1	NA	NA	TGTGCCTGGAGTGTACAAGGGGACACTGAAGCTTTCTTT	CAWSVQGDTEAFF
TRBV5-4	TRBJ1-2	NA	TRBD1	TGTGCCAGCAGCCCCCGGACAGGGGCTAACTATGGCTACACCTTC	CASSPRTGANYGYTF
TRBV5-1	TRBJ1-1	NA	NA	TGCGCCAGCAGCTGGCGGGGGCTGGGGACTGAAGCTTTCTTT	CASSWRGLGTEAFF
TRBV6-5	TRBJ1-2	NA	TRBD1	TGTGCCAGCAGTTTCGGGACAGGGGGCGGGATGTATGGCTACACCTTC	CASSFGTGGGMYGYTF
TRBV9	TRBJ2-2	few	TRBD1	TGTGCCAGCAGCGCCGGGACAGCGAACACCGGGGAGCTGTTTTTT	CASSAGTANTGELFF
TRBV7-9	TRBJ2-5	NA	NA	TGTGCCAGCAGCTTAGATGGGTGGGAGACCCAGTACTTC	CASSLDGWETQYF
TRBV29-1	TRBJ2-3	NA	NA	TGCAGCGTTGACGTAGTCAGTAGCACAGATACGCAGTATTTT	CSVDVVSSTDTQYF